This T cell receptor (beta chain) appears in the sequencing data of a study of cytotoxic CD8 clonotypes in ibrutinib-treated CLL. Across the study: Following treatment for a median about 13 months, range 6 to 36, response samples were then taken.

The CDR3 has 13 residues. CDR1 SGHRS and CDR2 YFSETQ come from the germline V gene. Trimming shortened V by 4 bases and J by 8 bases, and 12 bases separated the two germline ends. Notes on this clone: Its matching antigen is unknown.

General study points: Public clonotypes (which were uncommon) either contracted or remained stable on treatment.

Cryopreserved PBMCs supplied about 1.9 micrograms of genomic DNA for TCR beta libraries. The method was immunoSEQ multiplex PCR; TCRdb's version includes in-frame clones alone and lacks a portion of them. Of 200,000 to 250,000 clones in the sample, just under 80% are singletons; the top ten hold more than 9.5%. Sequenced here: PBMCs, sampled after 12 months of ibrutinib treatment. The chain joins TRBV5-1 to TRBJ2-2; either TRBD1 or TRBD2 may supply D (5 bases each). This TCR was recovered from a human donor with chronic lymphocytic leukemia. The CDR3 is CASSRDQSGELFF. Written as DNA, the CDR3 is TGCGCCAGCAGCAGGGACCAGTCAGGGGAGCTGTTTTTT.